Each of the 31 T cell receptor beta chains below was sequenced from the same sample in a study of shared clonotypes between healthy human individuals. Sequencing used immunoSEQ multiplex PCR; TCRdb keeps in-frame clones, though not all of them. The top ten hold about 11% of the sample, which has about 490,000 clones, 78% seen once. Sequenced input: PBMCs. These receptors originate from a woman aged 35 to 49 in good health. Some clones in this sample may be carry-over from other donors' samples.

This rearrangement joins TRBV30 to TRBJ2-3, with D possibly being TRBD2 (6 bases). The germline V gene has CDR1 GTSNPN and CDR2 SVGIG (reference sequence). This CDR3 has 12 residues. Trimming cost V 0 bases and J 6 bases, with 7 bases left between them. The CDR3 reads CAWSVGGDTQYF. The CDR3 nucleotides read TGTGCCTGGAGTGTAGGAGGGGATACGCAGTATTTT. The full variable domain, completed using reference TRBV30 and TRBJ2-3, is SQTIHQWPATLVQPVGSPLSLECTVEGTSNPNLYWYRQAAGRGLQLLFYSVGIGQISSEVPQNLSASRPQDRQFILSSKKLLLSDSGFYLCAWSVGGDTQYFGPGTRLTVL.

The rearrangement joins TRBV7-8 to TRBJ1-6; D may be TRBD1 (5 bases). Trimming removed 5 bases from V and 0 bases from J, with 11 bases in between. CDR1 and CDR2 from the germline V gene are SGHVS and FQNEAQ. The CDR3 totals 16 residues. CDR3 DNA sequence: TGTGCCAGCAGCCCTCAGGGTACCTCCTATAATTCACCCCTCCACTTT. Translation: CASSPQGTSYNSPLHF.

V gene TRBV28 combines with J gene TRBJ1-5, with 10 bases fitting TRBD1. The V gene end was trimmed by 8 bases and the J gene end by 7 bases; junction bases not matched to a gene: 8. Germline assignment: CDR1 MDHEN and CDR2 SYDVKM. The CDR3 runs 14 residues. The CDR3 sequence is CASGTTGGGQPQHF. The CDR3, as DNA: TGTGCCAGCGGCACGACAGGGGGCGGCCAGCCCCAGCATTTT.

The rearrangement uses TRBV5-1 and TRBJ2-7; 13 bases match TRBD2. CDR1 SGHRS and CDR2 YFSETQ come from the germline V gene. V lost 4 bases to trimming and J lost 7 bases; unmatched junction nucleotides: 8. CDR3 length equals 15 residues. CDR3 nucleotide sequence: TGCGCCAGCAGCGAAGGACTAGCGGGAGCAGGAGAGCAGTACTTC. It specifies CASSEGLAGAGEQYF.

This chain links TRBV9 with TRBJ2-1, with a possible D match to TRBD1 (5 bases). Germline assignment: CDR1 SGDLS and CDR2 YYNGEE. V lost 0 bases to trimming and J lost 5 bases, with 9 bases between them. CDR3 length: 14 amino acids. The CDR3 loop is CASSVGGGHNEQFF. The CDR3 bases are TGTGCCAGCAGCGTAGGGGGCGGACACAATGAGCAGTTCTTC.

The CDR3: CASSIDGTYEQYF. DNA of the CDR3: TGTGCCAGCAGCATTGACGGAACCTACGAGCAGTACTTC. This sequence joins TRBV5-4 and TRBJ2-7; no clear D. The CDR3 has 13 residues. Germline CDR1 SGHNT, CDR2 YYREEE (reference sequence). Trimming pared 4 bases from V and 2 bases from J, leaving 10 bases between.

V gene TRBV5-1 combines with J gene TRBJ1-1, with a possible D match to TRBD1 (6 bases). Germline CDR1 is SGHRS and CDR2 is YFSETQ. With 5 bases removed from V and 1 base from J, the gap between germline ends came to 12 bases. CDR3 length: 14 amino acids. CDR3 nucleotide sequence: TGCGCCAGCAGTTTACCGGGACAGAACACTGAAGCTTTCTTT. Translating it yields CASSLPGQNTEAFF.

V gene TRBV4-2 combines with J gene TRBJ1-2, with D uncertain. Looked up from germline, CDR1 is LGHNA and CDR2 is YNFKEQ. Deletions cut 0 bases from V and 7 bases from J, with 15 bases between. This CDR3 is 15 amino acids long. CDR3 loop: CASSQDRQSPSGYTF. CDR3 nucleotide sequence: TGTGCCAGCAGCCAAGACCGACAAAGCCCCAGTGGCTACACCTTC.

This clone has more than one count but fewer than ten. The gene calls are TRBV9 and TRBJ2-2; D tentatively fits TRBD1 or TRBD2 (5 bases each). The CDR3 spans 13 residues. Germline assignment: CDR1 SGDLS and CDR2 YYNGEE. V was shortened by 4 bases and J by 7 bases, with 11 bases between the two germline ends. DNA for the CDR3: TGTGCCAGCAGCCAGCAGGGAGTCGGGGAGCTGTTTTTT. Amino acid sequence: CASSQQGVGELFF.

V gene TRBV2 combines with J gene TRBJ2-7, with 13 bases aligning to TRBD2. This CDR3 has 14 amino acids. CDR1 is SNHLY, CDR2 FYNNEI, per germline. V was clipped by 4 bases and J by 7 bases; unmatched bases: 4. The chain's CDR3 is CASSATSGRGEQYF. CDR3 in DNA: TGTGCCAGCAGTGCCACTAGCGGGAGGGGTGAGCAGTACTTC.

Concerning this clone: A much larger clonotype is one base distant, so this may be a read error. This specimen includes other DNA sequences encoding the same CDR3. The chain recombines TRBV7-3 with TRBJ2-1; 12 bases map to TRBD2. CDR1 and CDR2 from the germline V gene are SGHTA and FQGTGA. This CDR3 is built from 15 residues. The V gene end was trimmed by 5 bases and the J gene end by 5 bases; junction bases not matched to a gene: 4. This chain's CDR3 is CASSGGLAGHNEQFF. The CDR3 DNA follows: TGTGCCAGCAGCGGGGGACTAGCGGGCCACAATGAGCAGTTCTTC. Full variable domain (rest looked up from reference TRBV7-3 and TRBJ2-1): GAGVSQTPSNKVTEKGKYVELRCDPISGHTALYWYRQSLGQGPEFLIYFQGTGAADDSGLPNDRFFAVRPEGSVSTLKIQRTERGDSAVYLCASSGGLAGHNEQFFGPGTRLTVL.

This chain links TRBV30 with TRBJ1-2, with TRBD1 matching over 7 bases. The CDR3 is 14 amino acids. Trimming took 0 bases from V and 2 from J; bases not matched to a gene: 3. Germline lookup yields CDR1 GTSNPN and CDR2 SVGIG (reference sequence). CDR3 nucleotide sequence: TGTGCCTGGAGTGTTACAGGGGTGAACTATGGCTACACCTTC. It is translated as CAWSVTGVNYGYTF.

The chain employs TRBV19 and TRBJ1-4; D might be TRBD1 (6 bases). CDR3 length: 13 amino acids. The germline V gene encodes CDR1 LNHDA and CDR2 SQIVND (reference sequence). Between the trimmed V and J ends, which lost 6 bases and 8 bases, there was a span of 13 bases. The CDR3 sequence is CASRLTGTEKLFF. The CDR3 bases are TGTGCCAGTAGACTAACCGGGACAGAAAAACTGTTTTTT.

This clone has more than one count but fewer than ten. The chain uses TRBV9 and TRBJ2-1, with D possibly matching TRBD1 (5 bases). Trimming took 0 bases from V and 4 from J, leaving 5 bases between them. CDR3 length: 13 residues. Germline CDR1 reads SGDLS; CDR2 reads YYNGEE. Written as DNA, the CDR3 is TGTGCCAGCAGCGTAGAGGGGTACAATGAGCAGTTCTTC. It encodes CASSVEGYNEQFF.

This sequence joins TRBV28 and TRBJ1-2, with 9 nucleotides matching TRBD1. CDR1 MDHEN and CDR2 SYDVKM come from the germline V gene. V dropped 5 bases and J dropped 14; count of bases not matched to a gene: 9. The CDR3 consists of 12 residues. The CDR3 region is CASSTSRDRETF. CDR3 coding DNA: TGTGCCAGCAGTACGTCCCGGGACAGGGAAACCTTC.

As regards this clone: With only one base between it and a far larger clone, this is likely a read error. Other nucleotide sequences in the sample specify the same CDR3. The genes are TRBV28 and TRBJ1-5; possible D gene TRBD1, 5 bases. The CDR3 is 14 amino acids. Germline CDR1 MDHEN, CDR2 SYDVKM. V lost 6 bases to trimming and J lost 7 bases, with 16 bases between them. The CDR3 DNA sequence: TGTGCCAGCAGCAAAGACGGGTCAGGGCAGCCCCAGCATTTT. As protein: CASSKDGSGQPQHF.

The genes are TRBV4-1 and TRBJ1-1, with D possibly matching TRBD1 (5 bases). Germline CDR1 reads MGHRA; CDR2 reads YSYEKL. The CDR3 consists of 14 residues. Trimming stripped 4 bases from V and 6 bases from J, with 15 bases between. CDR3 region: CASSRPGRLPEAFF. The CDR3, as DNA: TGCGCCAGCAGCCGACCGGGACGGCTCCCTGAAGCTTTCTTT.

The V gene is TRBV30, the J gene TRBJ1-6; D unresolved. The germline V gene has CDR1 GTSNPN and CDR2 SVGIG (reference sequence). The V end was cut by 8 bases, the J end by 2 bases, with 13 bases between. The CDR3 is made up of 14 amino acids. The CDR3 protein is CAQTGNTYNSPLHF. DNA for the CDR3: TGTGCCCAGACGGGGAACACCTATAATTCACCCCTCCACTTT.

The chain employs TRBV2 and TRBJ2-1; 12 bases map to TRBD2. Germline V gene lookup returns CDR1 SNHLY and CDR2 FYNNEI. CDR3 length: 20 residues. The J segment lost 2 bases and the V segment lost 5 bases, leaving 16 bases of the junction unmatched. The CDR3 loop reads CASSMLNRASGRDPYNEQFF. CDR3 nucleotide sequence: TGTGCCAGCAGTATGCTGAACCGGGCTAGCGGGAGGGATCCCTACAATGAGCAGTTCTTC.

Regarding this clone: Compared with germline, one end of the junction differs, possibly owing to a read error. The J gene is TRBJ2-3, the V gene TRBV7-3; D may correspond to TRBD1 or TRBD2 (5 bases each). CDR3 length: 14 amino acids. The germline V gene encodes CDR1 SGHTA and CDR2 FQGTGA. The CDR3 spells CASSLSGGMDTRYF. In DNA form, the CDR3 reads TGTGCCAGCAGCTTAAGTGGGGGTATGGATACGCGGTATTTT.

The genes are TRBV27 and TRBJ2-2; tentative D call: TRBD1 (5 bases). V lost 3 bases and J 3 bases, leaving 11 bases between the germline ends. CDR3 length: 15 residues. The germline V gene encodes CDR1 MNHEY and CDR2 SMNVEV (reference sequence). The CDR3 nucleotides are TGTGCCAGCAGTTTCGCCAGGGCGGACACCGGGGAGCTGTTTTTT. Its protein product is CASSFARADTGELFF.

The rearrangement uses TRBV5-4 and TRBJ2-5; D gene ambiguous. The CDR3 is 13 residues long. The germline V gene encodes CDR1 SGHNT and CDR2 YYREEE (reference sequence). The V end lost 0 bases, the J end lost 1 base, and 4 bases lay between the germline ends. The CDR3 DNA is TGTGCCAGCAGCTTGGTGGGCCAAGAGACCCAGTACTTC. As protein: CASSLVGQETQYF.

V gene TRBV7-7 combines with J gene TRBJ2-2, with unresolved D. The V end was cut by 1 base, the J end by 1 base, with 4 bases between. This CDR3 spans 14 amino acids. Germline lookup yields CDR1 SSHAT and CDR2 FNYEAQ (reference sequence). In DNA form, the CDR3 reads TGTGCCAGCAGCTTAGACTTGAACACCGGGGAGCTGTTTTTT. This encodes CASSLDLNTGELFF.

This rearrangement joins TRBV30 to TRBJ2-7, with TRBD1 as a possible D gene (5 bases). Trimming cost V 0 bases and J 5 bases, with 14 bases left between them. The CDR3 length is 14 residues. Per the germline V gene, CDR1 is GTSNPN and CDR2 is SVGIG (reference sequence). CDR3 DNA: TGTGCCTGGAGTGTGATGGTAGGGGCCAACGAGCAGTACTTC. It encodes CAWSVMVGANEQYF. The variable domain in full, completed from reference TRBV30 and TRBJ2-7, reads SQTIHQWPATLVQPVGSPLSLECTVEGTSNPNLYWYRQAAGRGLQLLFYSVGIGQISSEVPQNLSASRPQDRQFILSSKKLLLSDSGFYLCAWSVMVGANEQYFGPGTRLTVT.

Ten or more counts support this clone. The chain is built from TRBV29-1 and TRBJ2-7, with 9 bases fitting TRBD1. The V segment lost 4 bases and the J segment 3 bases; nucleotides outside the gene matches: 10. There are 15 residues in the CDR3. The germline V gene has CDR1 SQVTM and CDR2 ANQGSEA. The CDR3 DNA follows: TGCAGCGTTGTGGGGGAAGGGACAGGGCTCTACGAGCAGTACTTC. It codes for CSVVGEGTGLYEQYF.

This chain uses TRBV30 with TRBJ1-4, with D maybe TRBD1 (5 bases). V dropped 3 bases and J dropped 8 bases, with 10 bases sitting between them. This CDR3 has 12 amino acids. Germline lookup yields CDR1 GTSNPN and CDR2 SVGIG (reference sequence). In nucleotides, the CDR3 is TGTGCCTGGAGGCAGGGTGCGGAAAAACTGTTTTTT. This codes for CAWRQGAEKLFF.

Worth noting for this clone: Other DNA sequences of this sample code for an identical CDR3. The gene calls are TRBV2 and TRBJ1-1, with D tentatively TRBD1 (6 bases). Germline CDR1 SNHLY, CDR2 FYNNEI. V shed 6 bases and J shed 1 base, with 9 bases lying between them. CDR3 length equals 13 residues. CDR3 protein: CASRADRNTEAFF. As DNA, the CDR3 is TGTGCCAGCAGGGCGGACAGGAACACTGAAGCTTTCTTT.

The chain has TRBV7-3 and TRBJ2-2; D is perhaps TRBD2 (6 bases). Germline V CDR1 and CDR2: SGHTA, FQGTGA. The CDR3 has 14 amino acids. V lost 5 bases to trimming and J lost 2 bases, with 9 bases between them. The CDR3 nucleotides are TGTGCCAGCAGCGGTGCGGGAAACACCGGGGAGCTGTTTTTT. Residues: CASSGAGNTGELFF.

The V call is TRBV6-6, the J call TRBJ2-5, with D unresolved. TRBJ2-7 explains the end of the DNA better; the J call may be wrong. The CDR3 has 13 residues. Germline V lookup: CDR1 MNHNY, CDR2 SVGAGI (reference sequence). CDR3 sequence reads: CASSLTRTYEQYF. CDR3 DNA sequence: TGTGCCAGCAGTTTAACGAGGACCTACGAGCAGTACTTC.

The V gene is TRBV18, the J gene TRBJ2-3; D is possibly TRBD2 (6 bases). The V gene's germline CDR1 is KGHSH and CDR2 LQKENI. This CDR3 is built from 16 residues. The ends were cut back, 4 bases at V and 0 bases at J, with 14 bases in the middle. The CDR3 DNA follows: TGTGCCAGCTCACTGGAGCGGAGGGGTAGCACAGATACGCAGTATTTT. Residues: CASSLERRGSTDTQYF.

The V and J genes are TRBV9 and TRBJ2-1; perhaps D is TRBD1 or TRBD2 (5 bases each). The germline V gene has CDR1 SGDLS and CDR2 YYNGEE. V lost 3 bases, J lost 4 bases, and 23 bases lay in between. The CDR3 contains 18 residues. CDR3 protein: CASSGSPGPLVYYNEQFF. The CDR3, as DNA: TGTGCCAGCAGCGGCTCGCCGGGACCCCTGGTCTATTACAATGAGCAGTTCTTC.